This T cell receptor beta chain came from a study of tumor and adjacent non-tumor tissue in lung cancer. Overall study: Patients comprised about a dozen adenocarcinoma, 2 squamous cell carcinoma and 1 small cell lung cancer. Samples averaged about 4.3 million productive TCRbeta reads each.

RNA was extracted from bulk tissue without any cell sorting. More than 3 cm separated this lung sample from the edge of the tumor. This CDR3 has 14 amino acids. The germline V gene encodes CDR1 GTSNPN and CDR2 SVGIG (reference sequence). The germline V and J ends were trimmed by 1 base and 1 base, with 10 bases remaining between them. This clonotype has only a few counts. Its antigen is currently unknown. A modified ARM-PCR protocol with three rounds of nested PCR amplified TCRbeta. In TCRdb, the multiplex PCR reads were re-called with MiXCR into one record per CDR3 protein. The table lists 60,000 to 85,000 distinct CDR3 sequences, around 76% of them singletons, with around 43% in the top ten. Study-level findings and limits: Tumor TCR diversity, when higher, was linked to shorter survival.

The sample taken for sequencing was distant non-tumor lung tissue. The rearrangement uses TRBV30 and TRBJ2-5; D perhaps matches TRBD2 (5 bases). This sequence was found in a man in his 60s with non-small cell lung cancer. In DNA form, the CDR3 reads TGTGCCTGGAGTGCGGGCGGGCCCCAAGAGACCCAGTACTTC. The encoded protein is CAWSAGGPQETQYF. Drawing the rest from reference TRBV30 and TRBJ2-5, the complete variable domain is SQTIHQWPATLVQPVGSPLSLECTVEGTSNPNLYWYRQAAGRGLQLLFYSVGIGQISSEVPQNLSASRPQDRQFILSSKKLLLSDSGFYLCAWSAGGPQETQYFGPGTRLLVL.